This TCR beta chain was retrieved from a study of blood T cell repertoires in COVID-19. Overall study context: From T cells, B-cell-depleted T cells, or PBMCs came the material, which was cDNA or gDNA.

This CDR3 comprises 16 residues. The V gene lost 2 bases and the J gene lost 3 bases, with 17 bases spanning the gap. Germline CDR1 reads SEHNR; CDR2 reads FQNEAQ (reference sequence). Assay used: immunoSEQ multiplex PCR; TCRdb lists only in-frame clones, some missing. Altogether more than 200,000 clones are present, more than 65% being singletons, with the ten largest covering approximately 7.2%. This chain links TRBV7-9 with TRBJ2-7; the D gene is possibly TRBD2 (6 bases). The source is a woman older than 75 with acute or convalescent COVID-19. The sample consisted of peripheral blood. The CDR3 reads CASSLNEFASVYEQYF. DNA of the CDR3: TGTGCCAGCAGCTTAAACGAATTTGCTAGCGTCTACGAGCAGTACTTC. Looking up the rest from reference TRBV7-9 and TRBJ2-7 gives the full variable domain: DTGVSQNPRHKITKRGQNVTFRCDPISEHNRLYWYRQTLGQGPEFLTYFQNEAQLEKSRLLSDRFSAERPKGSFSTLEIQRTEQGDSAMYLCASSLNEFASVYEQYFGPGTRLTVT.